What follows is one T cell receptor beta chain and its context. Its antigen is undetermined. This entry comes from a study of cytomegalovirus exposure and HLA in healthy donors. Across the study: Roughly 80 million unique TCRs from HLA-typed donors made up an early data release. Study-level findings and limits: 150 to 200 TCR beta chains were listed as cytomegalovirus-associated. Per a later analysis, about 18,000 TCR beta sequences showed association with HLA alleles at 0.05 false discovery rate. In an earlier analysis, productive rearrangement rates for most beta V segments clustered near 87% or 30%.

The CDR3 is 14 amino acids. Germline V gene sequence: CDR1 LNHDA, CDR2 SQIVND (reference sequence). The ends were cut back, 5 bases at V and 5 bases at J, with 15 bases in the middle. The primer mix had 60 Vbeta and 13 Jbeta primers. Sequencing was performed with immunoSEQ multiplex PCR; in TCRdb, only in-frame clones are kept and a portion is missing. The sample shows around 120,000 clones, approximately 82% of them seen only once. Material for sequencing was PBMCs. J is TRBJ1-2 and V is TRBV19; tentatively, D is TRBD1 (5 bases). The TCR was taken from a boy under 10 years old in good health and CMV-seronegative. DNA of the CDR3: TGTGCCAGTAGTTTATCCGGGACTCAGTATGGCTACACCTTC. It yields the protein CASSLSGTQYGYTF.